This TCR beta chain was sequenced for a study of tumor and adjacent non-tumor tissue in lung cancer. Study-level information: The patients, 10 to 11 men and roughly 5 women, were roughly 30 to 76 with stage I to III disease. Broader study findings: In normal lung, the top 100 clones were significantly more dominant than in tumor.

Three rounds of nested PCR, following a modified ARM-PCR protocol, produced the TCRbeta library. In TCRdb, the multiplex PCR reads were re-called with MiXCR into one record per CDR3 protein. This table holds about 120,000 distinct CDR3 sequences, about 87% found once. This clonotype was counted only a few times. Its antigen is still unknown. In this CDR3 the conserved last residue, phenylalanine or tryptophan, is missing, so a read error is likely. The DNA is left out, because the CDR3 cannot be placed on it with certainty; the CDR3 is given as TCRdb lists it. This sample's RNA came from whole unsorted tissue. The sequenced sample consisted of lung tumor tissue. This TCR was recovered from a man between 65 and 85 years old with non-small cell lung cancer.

The CDR3 sequence is CASSLRDTHYL. The chain uses TRBV6-6 and TRBJ2-5. Germline loops: CDR1 MNHNY, CDR2 SVGAGI (reference sequence). The CDR3 is 11 amino acids long, termini counted.